This TCR beta chain was obtained from a study of blood T cell repertoires in COVID-19 (dated by TCRdb to about 2020). Background on the whole study: Samples covering the acute and convalescent phases of COVID-19 were provided by collaborators in the United States, Italy and Spain. The material from the prospective study consisted of cDNA or gDNA derived from T cells, B-cell-depleted T cells, or PBMCs. Subjects who had been exposed to COVID-19, were actively infected with it, or had recovered from it provided the deeply sampled blood TCRbeta repertoires that made up the dataset. The repertoires were made available in a free public database intended to serve as a resource for research on the immune response to SARS-CoV-2. The samples were drawn from two sources: the first 160 participants of the ongoing ImmuneRACE study, and over 1,000 subjects contributed by 6 global collaborators. A de-identified subject ID, COVID-19 status, age in years and sex were almost always included in the sample metadata. Where available, HLA class I and class II types were obtained from metadata supplied by the sample provider rather than from assay-based typing.

To note about this clone: Its antigen has not been determined. The record has no base qualities; no much larger clone is one base away.

Collaborating institutions collected whole blood in K2EDTA tubes following their own protocols. For TCRbeta analysis, collaborators shipped samples in one of three forms: frozen whole blood, isolated PBMCs, or DNA extracted from either of those sample types. The germline V gene encodes CDR1 SGHRS and CDR2 YFSETQ. Its CDR3 holds 15 amino acids, cysteine through phenylalanine. The retained sequence is limited to the CDR3, 45 bases, with the frame set at the first base. V ends up 3 bases short and J 2 bases short, with an unmatched junction base count of 8. General findings and caveats noted by the study authors: The quantity of clinical and demographic metadata differed by source and by participant and was supplied without curation.

The immunoSEQ Assay, a bias-controlled multiplex PCR, was used to amplify TCRbeta CDR3 regions from genomic DNA. As for how the authors treated the data: The number of nucleated cells in each sample was estimated by amplification of reference gene primers within the assay. Sequence reads were collapsed and filtered to measure the absolute abundance of every unique TCRbeta CDR3 rearrangement. For each sample, productive Simpson clonality was calculated as the square root of Simpson's diversity index over productive rearrangements. The source is immuneACCESS, and TCRdb retained only in-frame sequences with V and J called. Part of the clones is not carried over; for the studies checked, unresolved V genes explain less than half of this, and the remainder is unexplained. V and J calls plus clone size are reproduced from that table; the DNA served to infer D and trimming. This sample has around 140,000 clones in its table, and 88% of those were observed once. About 1.5% of the sample is held by the ten biggest clonotypes.

Input material: peripheral blood. The source of this sequence is a woman aged 50 to 60 with acute or convalescent COVID-19. The rearranged chain carries TRBV5-1 and TRBJ2-7; 7 bases in the junction line up with TRBD1. The CDR3 corresponds to CASSSGATGAYEQYF. The nucleotide sequence is given as TGCGCCAGCAGCTCAGGGGCCACAGGGGCCTACGAGCAGTACTTC.